The next 21 T cell receptor beta chains were all read from a single sample in a study of T cells in Graves' hyperthyroidism and ophthalmopathy. Amplified TCR beta CDR3 regions derived from RNA transcripts. The HTBI primer set served for first-round RT-PCR of the TCR CDR3. Via MiXCR, TCRdb re-called the multiplex PCR reads, giving one row per CDR3 protein. The repertoire consists of more than 550,000 distinct CDR3 sequences, with around 19% occurring once and the leading ten covering roughly a sixth. Sequenced sample: blood. These receptors were taken from a woman between 45 and 65 years old with Graves' hyperthyroidism that later progressed to Graves' ophthalmopathy.

This clonotype was detected many times. This CDR3 is CASTGHPNTGELFF. CDR3 nucleotides: TGTGCCAGCACTGGCCATCCGAACACCGGGGAGCTGTTTTTT. The genes are TRBV11-2 and TRBJ2-2; D is uncertain. Germline loops: CDR1 SGHAT, CDR2 FQNNGV. V dropped 7 bases and J dropped 0 bases, with 9 bases sitting between them. This CDR3 comprises 14 residues.

This clonotype was counted at least ten times. V usage is TRBV30 and J usage is TRBJ1-2; tentative D call: TRBD1 (6 bases). In germline, CDR1 is GTSNPN, CDR2 SVGIG (reference sequence). V dropped 3 bases and J dropped 6 bases, with 23 bases sitting between them. The CDR3 is made up of 16 amino acids. The CDR3 region has the DNA TGTGCCTGGAGCCCTAGGGTCTCCTGGGGGCCGAATGGCTACACCTTC. This translates into CAWSPRVSWGPNGYTF. Based on the CDR3 plus reference TRBV30 and TRBJ1-2, the full variable domain is SQTIHQWPATLVQPVGSPLSLECTVEGTSNPNLYWYRQAAGRGLQLLFYSVGIGQISSEVPQNLSASRPQDRQFILSSKKLLLSDSGFYLCAWSPRVSWGPNGYTFGSGTRLTVV.

The rearrangement joins TRBV6-1 to TRBJ1-5; 9 bases align to TRBD1. The CDR3 runs 14 residues. V lost 9 bases to trimming and J lost 5 bases; unmatched junction nucleotides: 8. Germline lookup yields CDR1 MNHNS and CDR2 SASEGT. This chain's CDR3 is CASTGQGGDQPQHF. The CDR3 DNA sequence: TGTGCCAGTACGGGACAGGGAGGGGATCAGCCCCAGCATTTT.

In its sample, this clonotype was seen a few times. DNA of the CDR3: TGCAGTGCTAGAGAAGGACAGAATCAGCCCCAGCATTTT. Translation: CSAREGQNQPQHF. This chain links TRBV20-1 with TRBJ1-5; a weak D match, TRBD1 (6 bases). V lost 0 bases and J 4 bases, leaving 7 bases between the germline ends. The CDR3 sequence is 13 residues long. The V gene's germline CDR1 is DFQATT and CDR2 SNEGSKA (reference sequence).

The chain is built from TRBV27 and TRBJ2-1, with 10 positions matching TRBD2. This CDR3 contains 14 residues. Trimming cost V 6 bases and J 3 bases; bases outside gene matches: 2. Germline V lookup: CDR1 MNHEY, CDR2 SMNVEV (reference sequence). CDR3 coding DNA: TGTGCCAGCAGACTAGCGGGGTTCTACAATGAGCAGTTCTTC. Translating it yields CASRLAGFYNEQFF.

This clonotype was observed at least ten times. The chain recombines TRBV5-1 with TRBJ2-1; D call uncertain. Trimming pared 6 bases from V and 9 bases from J, leaving 10 bases between. From germline, CDR1 is SGHRS and CDR2 YFSETQ. The CDR3 is 11 residues long. DNA for the CDR3: TGCGCCAGCATTTATCACAGTGAGCAGTTCTTC. This codes for CASIYHSEQFF. Variable domain in full (rest from reference TRBV5-1 and TRBJ2-1): KAGVTQTPRYLIKTRGQQVTLSCSPISGHRSVSWYQQTPGQGLQFLFEYFSETQRNKGNFPGRFSGRQFSNSRSEMNVSTLELGDSALYLCASIYHSEQFFGPGTRLTVL.

The chain employs TRBV5-6 and TRBJ2-1, with 9 nucleotides matching TRBD2. The ends lost 4 bases at V and 0 bases at J; junction bases unmatched: 5. Germline assignment: CDR1 SGHDT and CDR2 YYEEEE. The CDR3 has 16 amino acids. CDR3: CASSPWRGGSYNEQFF. CDR3 in DNA: TGTGCCAGCAGCCCCTGGCGGGGGGGCTCCTACAATGAGCAGTTCTTC.

There are a few counts of this clonotype. The chain links TRBV5-5 to TRBJ1-5, with D perhaps TRBD1 (5 bases). CDR3 length equals 17 residues. The V end was cut by 2 bases, the J end by 3 bases, with 18 bases between. Germline CDR1 SGHKS, CDR2 YYEKEE (reference sequence). The CDR3 nucleotides are TGTGCCAGCAGCTTCTCTTATTGGGACGAGATCAATCAGCCCCAGCATTTT. Translating it yields CASSFSYWDEINQPQHF.

V usage is TRBV5-8 and J usage is TRBJ1-5; D possibly corresponds to TRBD1 (6 bases). The V end lost 0 bases, the J end lost 2 bases, and 12 bases lay between the germline ends. This CDR3 contains 16 residues. Germline V gene sequence: CDR1 SGHTS, CDR2 YDEGEE. The CDR3 region is CASSLDGRGGNQPQHF. The DNA for the CDR3 is TGTGCCAGCAGCTTGGATGGCAGGGGTGGCAATCAGCCCCAGCATTTT. The full variable domain, rest sourced from reference TRBV5-8 and TRBJ1-5, is EAGVTQSPTHLIKTRGQQATLRCSPISGHTSVYWYQQALGLGLQFLLWYDEGEERNRGNFPPRFSGRQFPNYSSELNVNALELEDSALYLCASSLDGRGGNQPQHFGDGTRLSIL.

This clonotype appeared a few times. This chain uses TRBV19 with TRBJ2-3; D uncertain. Between the trimmed V and J ends, which lost 9 bases and 7 bases, there was a span of 11 bases. This CDR3 is 11 amino acids long. Germline V lookup: CDR1 LNHDA, CDR2 SQIVND (reference sequence). Written as DNA, the CDR3 is TGTGCCAGCCGAATTGGGAATACGCAGTATTTT. The encoded protein is CASRIGNTQYF.

This clonotype was found many times. V gene TRBV7-6 combines with J gene TRBJ2-1; the match to TRBD2 covers 10 bases. The CDR3 spans 17 residues. V shed 2 bases, J shed 7 bases, and the junction held 11 bases outside the gene matches. In germline, CDR1 is SGHVS, CDR2 FNYEAQ. CDR3 sequence: CASSLSWASGGKNEQFF. CDR3 coding DNA: TGTGCCAGCAGCTTATCGTGGGCTAGCGGGGGTAAGAATGAGCAGTTCTTC.

Ten or more counts support this clonotype. V usage is TRBV12-3 or TRBV12-4 and J usage is TRBJ2-7; no clear D. V gave up 6 bases and J gave up 2 bases, with 14 bases separating them. The CDR3 sequence is 14 residues long. Written as DNA, the CDR3 is TGTGCCAGCAGCTCCGGGTACAACCCCTACGAGCAGTACTTC. Translation: CASSSGYNPYEQYF.

Ten or more counts support this clonotype. The J gene is TRBJ2-3, the V gene TRBV18; 7 positions agree with TRBD2. CDR1 and CDR2 from the germline V gene are KGHSH and LQKENI. The CDR3 contains 17 residues. Trimming cost V 3 bases and J 2 bases; bases outside gene matches: 11. The CDR3 nucleotides read TGTGCCAGCTCACCGTCCCTAGCGGAGCCAGTCACAGATACGCAGTATTTT. This sequence encodes CASSPSLAEPVTDTQYF.

This clonotype was observed a handful of times. This chain joins TRBV7-8 and TRBJ1-6; D gene ambiguous. Trimming cost V 4 bases and J 2 bases, with 12 bases left between them. Per the germline V gene, CDR1 is SGHVS and CDR2 is FQNEAQ. The CDR3 extends over 16 amino acids. The CDR3 reads CASSSGRNTYNSPLHF. CDR3 nucleotides: TGTGCCAGCAGCTCGGGAAGGAATACCTATAATTCACCCCTCCACTTT.

This clonotype was observed many times. V gene TRBV5-5 combines with J gene TRBJ2-2, with 10 bases matching TRBD2. Germline loops: CDR1 SGHKS, CDR2 YYEKEE (reference sequence). Trimming cost V 0 bases and J 5 bases; bases outside gene matches: 1. This CDR3 region has 15 residues. CDR3 DNA: TGTGCCAGCAGCTTGGCTAGCGGGGGTACCGGGGAGCTGTTTTTT. Amino acid sequence: CASSLASGGTGELFF.

This clonotype was recorded at least ten times. The V and J genes are TRBV5-1 and TRBJ1-2, with a possible D match to TRBD1 (5 bases). The germline V and J ends were trimmed by 3 bases and 6 bases, with 18 bases remaining between them. Germline assignment: CDR1 SGHRS and CDR2 YFSETQ. The CDR3 totals 15 residues. CDR3 in DNA: TGCGCCAGCAGCTCAGCCCAGGGTGATGTTCATGGCTACACCTTC. It encodes CASSSAQGDVHGYTF.

This clonotype was picked up many times. V is TRBV20-1 and J is TRBJ1-6; the D gene is possibly TRBD1 (6 bases). The CDR3 totals 17 residues. Trimming removed 0 bases from V and 7 bases from J, with 19 bases in between. Looked up from germline, CDR1 is DFQATT and CDR2 is SNEGSKA (reference sequence). CDR3 sequence (DNA): TGCAGTGCTAGAGAAGTTGGCAGGGGCCAGTGGAATTCACCCCTCCACTTT. It translates to CSAREVGRGQWNSPLHF.

This chain joins TRBV19 and TRBJ1-5; D not certain. From germline, CDR1 is LNHDA and CDR2 SQIVND (reference sequence). V lost 1 base and J 3 bases, leaving 13 bases between the germline ends. The CDR3 is 16 amino acids. Written as DNA, the CDR3 is TGTGCCAGTAGTATAGGAGTCTTTGAGGCCAATCAGCCCCAGCATTTT. Translating gives CASSIGVFEANQPQHF.

This clonotype has a count of ten or more. The V and J genes are TRBV5-1 and TRBJ2-1; TRBD1 or TRBD2 may be the D gene (5 bases each). Germline V CDR1 and CDR2: SGHRS, YFSETQ. This CDR3 has 17 amino acids. V was pared by 0 bases and J by 6 bases, with 19 bases between. CDR3 in amino acids: CASSLAGSNVAGNEQFF. CDR3 DNA sequence: TGCGCCAGCAGCTTGGCAGGGAGTAATGTTGCTGGCAATGAGCAGTTCTTC.

In nucleotides, the CDR3 is TGTGCCAGCAGCTCTGCGGGGGTCGAACGAAAGACCGGGGAGCTGTTTTTT. Its translation is CASSSAGVERKTGELFF. V is TRBV7-9 and J is TRBJ2-2; 7 bases fit TRBD2. The junction had 13 bases not matched to a gene; V was cut back by 4 bases and J by 5 bases. CDR3 length: 17 residues. Germline-derived CDR1 and CDR2 are SEHNR and FQNEAQ (reference sequence).

This clonotype was observed once. An end of the junction differs from the germline gene, which may be a read error. The chain combines TRBV6-1 with TRBJ2-3; D is possibly TRBD1 or TRBD2 (5 bases each). CDR3 length equals 13 residues. Germline V CDR1 and CDR2: MNHNS, SASEGT. CDR3 DNA: TGTGCCGGTTGGGGGACCAGCACAGATACGCGGTATTTT. It translates to CAGWGTSTDTRYF.